The clone carrying this T cell receptor (beta chain) was observed a handful of times. Germline V gene sequence: CDR1 ENHRY, CDR2 SYGVKD. V was cut by 4 bases and J by 0 bases, with 16 bases left in between. The CDR3 has 18 amino acids. These data belong to a study of OX40 agonist ivuxolimab in advanced cancers. Turning to the study itself: Anti-PD-1, anti-PD-L1 or anti-CTLA-4 therapy given earlier was allowed, and around 40% had some.

Some clones are missing from TCRdb's copy, which holds only in-frame ones; the method was immunoSEQ multiplex PCR. The data show fewer than 25,000 clones, around four fifths seen once. Here the sequenced sample was CD4+ or CD8+ T cells sorted from blood, taken in a trial of the OX40 agonist ivuxolimab. The genes are TRBV10-3 and TRBJ2-6; the D gene is possibly TRBD1 (6 bases). The sequence was obtained from an adult with an advanced solid tumor such as melanoma, head and neck, liver or kidney cancer. The CDR3 loop is CAISGDTHSSSGANVLTF. The CDR3 DNA reads as TGTGCCATCAGTGGGGACACTCACTCGTCCTCTGGGGCCAACGTCCTGACTTTC.